This T cell receptor beta chain was retrieved from a study of shared clonotypes between healthy human individuals. The table came from immunoSEQ multiplex PCR; TCRdb's copy has only in-frame clones and leaves some out. This sample has around 2,000,000 clones, with about 95% found just once. Terminally differentiated effector memory CD45RA+ cells were excluded by CCR7 positive selection of CD45RO-negative cells. The TCR sequence derives from a man between 18 and 29 years old in good health. The sample comprised naive CD8+ T cells sorted from blood.

The CDR3 sequence is CAISILAGAGQETQYF. The CDR3 region has the DNA TGTGCCATCAGCATACTAGCGGGAGCAGGTCAGGAGACCCAGTACTTC. The chain recombines TRBV10-3 with TRBJ2-5, with 11 bases identical to TRBD2. J gave up 5 bases and V 6 bases, and 11 bases lay outside the gene matches. This CDR3 region has 16 residues. Germline V lookup: CDR1 ENHRY, CDR2 SYGVKD.